The subject of this entry is one T cell receptor (beta chain). The antigen remains undetermined. Each CDR3 protein is one row after TCRdb ran MiXCR on the 5' RACE reads. The sample shows hundreds of thousands of distinct CDR3 sequences, around 21% of them seen only once. CDR3 length: 13 amino acids. V lost 5 bases and J lost 11, with 19 bases in between. Germline CDR1 and CDR2: SGHTA and FQGNSA. This sample is drawn from a study of CD8 T cells in ankylosing spondylitis. Study results and limitations: Blood from ankylosing spondylitis patients appeared to carry a characteristic roughly eight-variant TCR beta motif. Matched synovial fluid from ankylosing spondylitis patients was reported to be enriched for disease-linked clones.

The receptor was derived from a female donor with ankylosing spondylitis or in good health (not recorded which). The sequenced material came from blood, either unsorted or a sorted T cell fraction (not recorded which). This chain joins TRBV7-2 and TRBJ2-7, with D possibly matching TRBD1 (5 bases). CDR3 region: CASSPSGGAAEYF. Here the CDR3 DNA reads TGTGCCAGCAGCCCATCCGGTGGGGCGGCGGAGTACTTC.